This record concerns one TCR beta chain sequence. Its antigen is not known. Repertoires were generated with immunoSEQ multiplex PCR, while TCRdb's copy carries only in-frame clones and drops some. In the table there are tens of thousands of clones, approximately 86% of which are singletons. The data were obtained in a study of radiotherapy plus CTLA-4 blockade in lung cancer. As for the study in general: Among all patients, about 19% showed objective responses, while 30% to 35% had disease control.

V gave up 5 bases and J gave up 7 bases, with 18 bases separating them. Germline V gene lookup returns CDR1 SNHLY and CDR2 FYNNEI. The CDR3 extends over 15 amino acids. The study gave focal radiation plus ipilimumab CTLA-4 blockade to patients with chemo-refractory metastatic non-small-cell lung cancer. Points from the study as a whole: Together with interferon-beta, which increased in serum after radiation, early dynamic changes in blood T cell clones were reportedly the best predictors of response. Expansion of tumor-derived TCR clones was observed in blood after radiotherapy plus ipilimumab.

The sample consisted of peripheral blood, taken from a patient treated with radiotherapy plus ipilimumab. The receptor was derived from a human donor with non-small cell lung cancer who had stable disease on radiotherapy plus ipilimumab. The rearrangement links TRBV2 to TRBJ2-1; tentatively, D is TRBD1 (6 bases). CDR3 DNA: TGTGCCAGCAGTAAGAGAGGGACAAGGAGTAATGAGCAGTTCTTC. This sequence encodes CASSKRGTRSNEQFF.